Listed below are T cell receptor beta chains from one sample, sequenced in a study of blood T cell repertoires in COVID-19. Sequencing was performed with immunoSEQ multiplex PCR; in TCRdb, only in-frame clones are kept and a portion is missing. The top ten hold around 3.4% of the sample, which has roughly 380,000 clones, 75% to 90% seen once. What was sequenced was peripheral blood. The receptor source for this set is a woman aged 18-29 years with acute or convalescent COVID-19. Both conserved end residues are part of each CDR3. A D gene is named only where the DNA matches it firmly. Some rows mark clone size as missing; the rest say once, few, many or name a class of expanded clone.

v_call	j_call	d_call	clone_size	cdr3_nt	cdr3_aa
TRBV5-1	TRBJ1-2	TRBD1	-	TGCGCCAGCAGCTTGTGGGACAGCCTCTATGGCTACACCTTC	CASSLWDSLYGYTF
TRBV9	TRBJ2-1	TRBD2	-	TGTGCCAGCAGCCCTAGCGGGAGCTCCTACAATGAGCAGTTCTTC	CASSPSGSSYNEQFF
TRBV28	TRBJ2-7	-	-	TGTGCCAGCAGTTTATCCGCCAGGAAGTCCTACGAGCAGTACTTC	CASSLSARKSYEQYF
TRBV15	TRBJ2-2	-	-	TGTGCCACCAGAGTGGGGGCGCGAGACGGGGAGCTGTTTTTT	CATRVGARDGELFF
TRBV3-1/TRBV3-2	TRBJ1-2	TRBD1	-	TGTGCCAGCAGGCAAGGGACAGGGTCAAGCTACACCTTC	CASRQGTGSSYTF
TRBV19	TRBJ2-7	-	-	TGTGCCAGTAGTATACAACACGGGGGCGAGCAGTACTTC	CASSIQHGGEQYF
TRBV6-5	TRBJ2-7	-	-	TGTGCCACCCAGGGTAACGAGCAGTACTTC	CATQGNEQYF
TRBV28	TRBJ2-7	-	once	TGTGCCAGCAGTCGCATCTTCCAGGGCCACGAGCAGTACTTC	CASSRIFQGHEQYF
TRBV5-1	TRBJ2-2	-	many	TGCGCCAGCAGCGTAGGTCAGGGAAGTTTTACCGGGGAGCTGTTTTTT	CASSVGQGSFTGELFF
TRBV7-3	TRBJ1-6	-	-	TGTGCCAGCAGCCTAGGTGCGGTTTATAATTCACCCCTCCACTTT	CASSLGAVYNSPLHF
TRBV2	TRBJ2-7	-	few	TGTGCCAGCGGGGGCCCCTACGAGCAGTACTTC	CASGGPYEQYF
TRBV3-1/TRBV3-2	TRBJ2-7	-	few	TGTGCCAGCAGCAGACAGGTACTCTACGAGCAGTACTTC	CASSRQVLYEQYF
TRBV18	TRBJ1-1	TRBD1	-	TGTGCCAGCTCATCCGGGACAGGGTTTATGAACACTGAAGCTTTCTTT	CASSSGTGFMNTEAFF
TRBV29-1	TRBJ2-5	-	-	TGCAGCGTTGAAGACAGGGGATTAGAGACCCAGTACTTC	CSVEDRGLETQYF
TRBV10-2	TRBJ1-6	-	-	TGCGCCAGCAGTGACAGGGGTCAACCCTCCTATAATTCACCCCTCCACTTT	CASSDRGQPSYNSPLHF
TRBV19	TRBJ1-5	-	-	TGTGCCAGTAATACAGGGAAAGTTACGGAGCCCCAGCATTTT	CASNTGKVTEPQHF
TRBV19	TRBJ1-5	-	-	TGTGCCAGTAGTCCCCAGGACAATCAGCCCCAGCATTTT	CASSPQDNQPQHF
TRBV10-3	TRBJ2-1	TRBD1	-	TGTGCCATCAGTGAACAGGGGACCTACAATGAGCAGTTCTTC	CAISEQGTYNEQFF
TRBV15	TRBJ2-7	-	-	TGTGCCACCATGGATCGGAGGGGAGAACGCTACGAGCAGTACTTC	CATMDRRGERYEQYF
TRBV28	TRBJ2-7	-	-	TGTGCCAGCAGTTTAAGGACAGGGGGACTAGCGGTTAACCTTAACCCCTACGAGCAGTACTTC	CASSLRTGGLAVNLNPYEQYF
TRBV4-1	TRBJ2-7	TRBD1	-	TGCGCCAGCAGCCAAGACGGACAGGGACACTACGAGCAGTACTTC	CASSQDGQGHYEQYF
TRBV14	TRBJ2-5	-	-	TGTGCCAGCAGCCAATTAACAGCGGAGGAGACCCAGTACTTC	CASSQLTAEETQYF
TRBV4-1	TRBJ1-1	TRBD1	-	TGCGCCAGCAGCCAAGCTTTGGACAGGACAATAAGTGAAGCTTTCTTT	CASSQALDRTISEAFF
TRBV19	TRBJ2-1	TRBD2	-	TGTGCCAGTAGTATATACCGGACTAGCGGGAGCCACAATGAGCAGTTCTTC	CASSIYRTSGSHNEQFF
TRBV6-1	TRBJ2-1	-	-	TGTGCCAGCAGTGATTACATTGAGCAGTTCTTC	CASSDYIEQFF
TRBV9	TRBJ2-3	TRBD2	-	TGTGCCAGCAGCGTTATTCCGGGAGGTAGCACAGATACGCAGTATTTT	CASSVIPGGSTDTQYF
TRBV6-6	TRBJ1-3	-	-	TGTGCCAGCAGCGTAGATGCGTACTCTGGAAACACCATATATTTT	CASSVDAYSGNTIYF
TRBV10-3	TRBJ1-3	TRBD1	-	TGTGCCACCAGAGCAGGGGGTACCGGAAACACCATATATTTT	CATRAGGTGNTIYF
TRBV9	TRBJ1-3	-	-	TGTGCCAGCAGCGTAGGACAGTCTGGAAACACCATATATTTT	CASSVGQSGNTIYF
TRBV25-1	TRBJ2-5	TRBD2	-	TGTGCCAGCAGTGGCGGGGGGCCCTCAGAGACCCAGTACTTC	CASSGGGPSETQYF
TRBV12-5	TRBJ2-3	TRBD2	-	TGTGCTAGTGGCCGGGGGGGGGCCAACACAGATACGCAGTATTTT	CASGRGGANTDTQYF